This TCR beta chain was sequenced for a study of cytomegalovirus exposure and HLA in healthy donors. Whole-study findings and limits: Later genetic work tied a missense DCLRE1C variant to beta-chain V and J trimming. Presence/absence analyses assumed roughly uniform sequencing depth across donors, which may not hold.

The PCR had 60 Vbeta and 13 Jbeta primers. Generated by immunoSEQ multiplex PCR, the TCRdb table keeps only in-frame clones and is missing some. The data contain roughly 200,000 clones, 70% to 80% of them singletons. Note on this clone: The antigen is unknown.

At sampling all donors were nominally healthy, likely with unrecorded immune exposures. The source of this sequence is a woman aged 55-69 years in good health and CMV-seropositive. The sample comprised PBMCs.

The CDR3 nucleotides are TGTGCCAGCAGTAGAGGGGACTCTTATGGCTACACCTTC. It translates to CASSRGDSYGYTF. The chain links TRBV28 to TRBJ1-2; D might be TRBD1 (5 bases). The CDR3 runs 13 residues. Trimming stripped 5 bases from V and 5 bases from J, with 12 bases between. Germline CDR1 reads MDHEN; CDR2 reads SYDVKM.